This T cell receptor beta chain stems from a study of cytomegalovirus exposure and HLA in healthy donors. The CDR3 runs to 13 residues. From germline, CDR1 is SEHNR and CDR2 FQNEAQ (reference sequence). The PCR ran on 60 Vbeta and 13 Jbeta primers. Original handling: In a later analysis, 70 million to 80 million unique TCR beta chains included roughly 11 million shared by two or more donors. Some clones are missing from TCRdb's copy, which holds only in-frame ones; the method was immunoSEQ multiplex PCR. From that table come the V and J calls and clone size; the DNA was used to work out D and trimming. Here the sample spans around 100,000 clones, 65% to 80% being singletons. Comment on this clone: At one of its ends the junction is not consistent with the germline gene, which may arise from a read error.

Sequenced material: PBMCs. This chain joins TRBV7-9 and TRBJ2-7; D gene unclear. The sequence came from a woman aged 40 to 50 in good health and CMV-seronegative. In DNA form, the CDR3 reads TGTTCCAGCAGCCCAGAGGTACCCTACGAGCAGTACTTC. Its translation: CSSSPEVPYEQYF. Filled out from reference TRBV7-9 and TRBJ2-7, the complete variable domain reads DTGVSQNPRHKITKRGQNVTFRCDPISEHNRLYWYRQTLGQGPEFLTYFQNEAQLEKSRLLSDRFSAERPKGSFSTLEIQRTEQGDSAMYLCSSSPEVPYEQYFGPGTRLTVT.